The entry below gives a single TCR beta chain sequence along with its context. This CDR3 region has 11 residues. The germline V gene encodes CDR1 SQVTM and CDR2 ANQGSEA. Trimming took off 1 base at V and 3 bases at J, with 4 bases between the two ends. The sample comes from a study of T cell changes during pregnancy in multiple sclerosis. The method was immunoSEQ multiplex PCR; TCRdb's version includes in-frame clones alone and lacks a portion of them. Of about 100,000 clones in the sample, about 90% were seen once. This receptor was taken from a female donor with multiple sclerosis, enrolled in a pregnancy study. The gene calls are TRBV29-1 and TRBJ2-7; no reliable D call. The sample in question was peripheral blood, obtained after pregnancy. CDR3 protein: CSVEVSYEQYF. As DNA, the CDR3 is TGCAGCGTTGAAGTTAGCTACGAGCAGTACTTC.